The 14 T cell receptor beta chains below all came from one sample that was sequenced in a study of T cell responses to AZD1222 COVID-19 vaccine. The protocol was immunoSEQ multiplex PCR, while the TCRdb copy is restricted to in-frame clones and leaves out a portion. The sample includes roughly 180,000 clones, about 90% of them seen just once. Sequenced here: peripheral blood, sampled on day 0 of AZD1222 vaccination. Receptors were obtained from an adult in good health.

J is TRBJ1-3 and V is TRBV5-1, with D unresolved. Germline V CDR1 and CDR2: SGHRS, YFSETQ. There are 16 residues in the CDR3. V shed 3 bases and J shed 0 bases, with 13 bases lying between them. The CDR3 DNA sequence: TGCGCCAGCAGCTATCAGGCCATCAGCTCTGGAAACACCATATATTTT. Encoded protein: CASSYQAISSGNTIYF.

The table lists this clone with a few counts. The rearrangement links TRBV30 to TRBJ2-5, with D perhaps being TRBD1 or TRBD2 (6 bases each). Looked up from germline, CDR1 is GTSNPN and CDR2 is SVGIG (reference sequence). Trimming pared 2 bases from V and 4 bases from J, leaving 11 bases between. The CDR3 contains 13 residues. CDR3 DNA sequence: TGTGCCTGGAGTCGAGGGGGAGGAGAGACCCAGTACTTC. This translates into CAWSRGGGETQYF.

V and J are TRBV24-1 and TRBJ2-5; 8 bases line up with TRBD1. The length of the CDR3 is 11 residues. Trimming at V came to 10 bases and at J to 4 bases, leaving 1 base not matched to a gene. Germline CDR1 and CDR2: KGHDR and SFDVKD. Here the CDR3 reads CATQGGETQYF. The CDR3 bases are TGTGCCACACAGGGGGGAGAGACCCAGTACTTC.

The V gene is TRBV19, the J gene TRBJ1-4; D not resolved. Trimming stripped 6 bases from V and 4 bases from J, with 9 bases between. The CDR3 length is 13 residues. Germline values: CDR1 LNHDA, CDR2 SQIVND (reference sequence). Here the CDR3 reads CASSSGGNEKLFF. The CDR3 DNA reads TGTGCCAGTAGCTCCGGTGGTAATGAAAAACTGTTTTTT. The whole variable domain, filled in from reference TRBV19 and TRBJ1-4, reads DGGITQSPKYLFRKEGQNVTLSCEQNLNHDAMYWYRQDPGQGLRLIYYSQIVNDFQKGDIAEGYSVSREKKESFPLTVTSAQKNPTAFYLCASSSGGNEKLFFGSGTQLSVL.

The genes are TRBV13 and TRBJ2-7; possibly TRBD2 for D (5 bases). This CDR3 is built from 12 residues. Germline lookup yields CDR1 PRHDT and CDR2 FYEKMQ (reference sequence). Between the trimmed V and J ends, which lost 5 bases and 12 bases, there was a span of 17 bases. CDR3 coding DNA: TGTGCCAGCAGCCTTCGCTACGGGCTAGCGTACTTC. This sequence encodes CASSLRYGLAYF.

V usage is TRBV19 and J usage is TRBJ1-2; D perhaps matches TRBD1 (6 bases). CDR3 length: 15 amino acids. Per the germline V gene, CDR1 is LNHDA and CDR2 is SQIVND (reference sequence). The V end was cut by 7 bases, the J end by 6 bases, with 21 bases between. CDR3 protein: CASTPTRRGSHGYTF. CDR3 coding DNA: TGTGCCAGTACCCCAACCCGCAGGGGATCCCATGGCTACACCTTC.

The CDR3 here is CASSPGQGAVGYTF. The CDR3, as DNA: TGTGCCAGCAGCCCAGGACAGGGGGCCGTCGGCTACACCTTC. The chain has TRBV9 and TRBJ1-2; 11 bases are shared with TRBD1. The germline gives CDR1 SGDLS, CDR2 YYNGEE. The V gene end was trimmed by 4 bases and the J gene end by 8 bases; junction bases not matched to a gene: 7. CDR3 length: 14 amino acids.

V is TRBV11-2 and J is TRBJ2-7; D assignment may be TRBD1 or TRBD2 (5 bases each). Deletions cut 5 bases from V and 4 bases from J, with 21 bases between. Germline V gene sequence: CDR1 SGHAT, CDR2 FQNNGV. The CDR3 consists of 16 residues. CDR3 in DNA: TGTGCCAGCAGCCCCGTTCGAGGGGCGAGGGCTTACGAGCAGTACTTC. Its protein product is CASSPVRGARAYEQYF.

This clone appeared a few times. The CDR3 here is CASSYSWGGSTDTQYF. Written as DNA, the CDR3 is TGTGCCAGCAGTTACTCTTGGGGCGGGAGCACAGATACGCAGTATTTT. This rearrangement joins TRBV6-6 to TRBJ2-3; D possibly matches TRBD1 or TRBD2 (5 bases each). The ends were cut back, 0 bases at V and 0 bases at J, with 10 bases in the middle. The germline V gene has CDR1 MNHNY and CDR2 SVGAGI (reference sequence). This CDR3 is 16 amino acids long.

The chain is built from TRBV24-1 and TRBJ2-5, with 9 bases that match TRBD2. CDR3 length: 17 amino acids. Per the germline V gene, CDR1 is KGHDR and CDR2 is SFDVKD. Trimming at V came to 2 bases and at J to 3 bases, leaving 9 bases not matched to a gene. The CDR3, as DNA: TGTGCCACCAGTGATTCGCCCCGTTTAGCGGGAGAAGAGACCCAGTACTTC. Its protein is CATSDSPRLAGEETQYF.

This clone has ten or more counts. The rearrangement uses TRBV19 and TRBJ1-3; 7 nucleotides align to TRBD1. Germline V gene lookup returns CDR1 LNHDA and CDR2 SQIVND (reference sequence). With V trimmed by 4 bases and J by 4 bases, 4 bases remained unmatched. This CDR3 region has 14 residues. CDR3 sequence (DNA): TGTGCCAGTAGTAAAAAGGGACAGGGAAACACCATATATTTT. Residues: CASSKKGQGNTIYF.

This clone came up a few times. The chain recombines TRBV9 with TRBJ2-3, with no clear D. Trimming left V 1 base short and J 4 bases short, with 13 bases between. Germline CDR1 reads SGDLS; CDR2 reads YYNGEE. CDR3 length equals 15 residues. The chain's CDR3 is CASSVSAPVADTQYF. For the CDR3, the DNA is TGTGCCAGCAGCGTAAGTGCCCCTGTGGCAGATACGCAGTATTTT.

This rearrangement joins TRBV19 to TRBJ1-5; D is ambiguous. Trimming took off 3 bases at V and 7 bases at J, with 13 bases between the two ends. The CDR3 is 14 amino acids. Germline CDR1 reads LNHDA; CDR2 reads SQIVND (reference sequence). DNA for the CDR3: TGTGCCAGTAGTATCTTGGGAAATGGACAGCCCCAGCATTTT. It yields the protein CASSILGNGQPQHF.

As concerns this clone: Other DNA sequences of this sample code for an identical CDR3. The CDR3 is CASSLGSVTDTQYF. CDR3 coding DNA: TGTGCCAGCAGCTTAGGCTCAGTCACAGATACGCAGTATTTT. The chain joins TRBV11-3 to TRBJ2-3; no reliable D call. CDR1 and CDR2 from the germline V gene are SGHNT and YENEEA. This CDR3 contains 14 residues. V was clipped by 1 base and J by 2 bases, with 7 bases between them. The full variable domain, with the rest looked up from reference TRBV11-3 and TRBJ2-3, is EAGVVQSPRYKIIEKKQPVAFWCNPISGHNTLYWYLQNLGQGPELLIRYENEEAVDDSQLPKDRFSAERLKGVDSTLKIQPAELGDSAVYLCASSLGSVTDTQYFGPGTRLTVL.